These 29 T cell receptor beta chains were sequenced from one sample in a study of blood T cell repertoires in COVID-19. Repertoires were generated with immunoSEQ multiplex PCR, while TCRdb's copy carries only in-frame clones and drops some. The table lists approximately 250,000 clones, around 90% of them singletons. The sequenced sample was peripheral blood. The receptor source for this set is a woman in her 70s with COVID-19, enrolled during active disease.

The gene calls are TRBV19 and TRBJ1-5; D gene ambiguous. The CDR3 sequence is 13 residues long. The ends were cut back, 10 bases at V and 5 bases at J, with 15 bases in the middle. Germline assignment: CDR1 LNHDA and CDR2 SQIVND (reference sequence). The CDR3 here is CATSPGSDQPQHF. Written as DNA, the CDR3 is TGTGCCACCTCCCCGGGTTCTGATCAGCCCCAGCATTTT.

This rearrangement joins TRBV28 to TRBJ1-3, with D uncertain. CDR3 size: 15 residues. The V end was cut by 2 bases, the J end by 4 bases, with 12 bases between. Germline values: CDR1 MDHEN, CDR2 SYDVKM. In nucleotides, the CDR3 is TGTGCCAGCAGTTTAGTCTCAGGTGCGGGAAACACCATATATTTT. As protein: CASSLVSGAGNTIYF.

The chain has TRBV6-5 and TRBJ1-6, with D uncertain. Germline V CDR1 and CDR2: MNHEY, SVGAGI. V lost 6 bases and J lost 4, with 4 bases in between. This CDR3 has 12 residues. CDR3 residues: CASSQYNSPLHF. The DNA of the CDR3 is TGTGCCAGCAGCCAATATAATTCACCCCTCCACTTT.

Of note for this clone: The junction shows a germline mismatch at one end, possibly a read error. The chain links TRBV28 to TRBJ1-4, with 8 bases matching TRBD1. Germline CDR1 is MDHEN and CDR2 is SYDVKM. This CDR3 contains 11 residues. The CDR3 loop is CASSLDRVSHF. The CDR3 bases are TGTGCCAGCAGTTTGGACAGGGTTTCACACTTT. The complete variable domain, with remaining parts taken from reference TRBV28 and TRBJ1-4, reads DVKVTQSSRYLVKRTGEKVFLECVQDMDHENMFWYRQDPGLGLRLIYFSYDVKMKEKGDIPEGYSVSREKKERFSLILESASTNQTSMYLCASSLDRVSHFGSGTQLSVL.

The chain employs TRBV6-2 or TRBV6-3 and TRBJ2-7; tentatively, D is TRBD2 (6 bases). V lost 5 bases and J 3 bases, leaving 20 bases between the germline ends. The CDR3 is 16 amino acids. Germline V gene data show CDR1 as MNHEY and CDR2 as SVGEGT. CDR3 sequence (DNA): TGTGCCAGCAGTACCCAAATGAGCGGGCGCCACTACGAGCAGTACTTC. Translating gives CASSTQMSGRHYEQYF.

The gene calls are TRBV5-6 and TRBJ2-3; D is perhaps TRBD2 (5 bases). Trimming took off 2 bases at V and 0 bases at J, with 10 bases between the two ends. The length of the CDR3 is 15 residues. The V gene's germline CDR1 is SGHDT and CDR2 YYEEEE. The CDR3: CASSLDYFSTDTQYF. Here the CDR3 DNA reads TGTGCCAGCAGCTTAGACTACTTTAGCACAGATACGCAGTATTTT.

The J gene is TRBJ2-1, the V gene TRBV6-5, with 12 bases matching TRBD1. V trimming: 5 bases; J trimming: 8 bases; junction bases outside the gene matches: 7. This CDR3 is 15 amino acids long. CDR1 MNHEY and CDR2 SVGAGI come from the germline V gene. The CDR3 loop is CASSKPGQGADEQFF. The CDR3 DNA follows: TGTGCCAGCAGTAAGCCGGGACAGGGGGCTGATGAGCAGTTCTTC.

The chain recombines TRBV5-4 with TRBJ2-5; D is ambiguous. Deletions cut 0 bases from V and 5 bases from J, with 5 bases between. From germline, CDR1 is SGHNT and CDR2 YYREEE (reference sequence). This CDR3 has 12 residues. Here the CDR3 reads CASSLGSETQYF. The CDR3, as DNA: TGTGCCAGCAGCTTGGGTAGTGAGACCCAGTACTTC.

The chain's CDR3 is CASNLRSGAGANVLTF. The CDR3 DNA follows: TGTGCCAGTAACCTAAGGTCAGGGGCTGGGGCCAACGTCCTGACTTTC. The genes are TRBV19 and TRBJ2-6, with D possibly TRBD1 on 6 matching bases. Germline CDR1 LNHDA, CDR2 SQIVND (reference sequence). This CDR3 comprises 16 residues. Trimming cost V 7 bases and J 2 bases, with 15 bases left between them.

The CDR3 DNA sequence: TGTGCCAGCAGCACCGGGGGACTAGCGGGAGGGCCAAGTGAGCAGTACTTC. The encoded protein is CASSTGGLAGGPSEQYF. The chain links TRBV27 to TRBJ2-7; 16 nucleotides agree with TRBD2. The V gene end was trimmed by 6 bases and the J gene end by 7 bases; junction bases not matched to a gene: 12. This CDR3 is built from 17 residues. Germline-derived CDR1 and CDR2 are MNHEY and SMNVEV (reference sequence).

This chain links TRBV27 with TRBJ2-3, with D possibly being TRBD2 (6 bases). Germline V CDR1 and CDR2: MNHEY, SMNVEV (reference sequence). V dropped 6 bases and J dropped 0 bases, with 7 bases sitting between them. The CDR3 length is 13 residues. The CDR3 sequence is CASRSGSTDTQYF. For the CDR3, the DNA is TGTGCCAGCAGGAGCGGGAGCACAGATACGCAGTATTTT.

The CDR3: CASSLGLAEDTDTQYF. The CDR3 region has the DNA TGTGCCAGCAGCCTCGGACTAGCGGAGGACACAGATACGCAGTATTTT. J is TRBJ2-3 and V is TRBV5-8, with 10 positions matching TRBD2. CDR1 and CDR2 (germline): SGHTS, YDEGEE. V was pared by 4 bases and J by 2 bases, with 7 bases of the junction left unmatched. This CDR3 comprises 16 residues.

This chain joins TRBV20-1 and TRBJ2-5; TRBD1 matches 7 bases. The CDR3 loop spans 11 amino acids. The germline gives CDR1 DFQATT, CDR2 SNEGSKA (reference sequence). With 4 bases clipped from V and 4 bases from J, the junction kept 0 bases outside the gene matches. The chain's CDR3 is CSANRGETQYF. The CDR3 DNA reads TGCAGTGCTAACAGGGGAGAGACCCAGTACTTC.

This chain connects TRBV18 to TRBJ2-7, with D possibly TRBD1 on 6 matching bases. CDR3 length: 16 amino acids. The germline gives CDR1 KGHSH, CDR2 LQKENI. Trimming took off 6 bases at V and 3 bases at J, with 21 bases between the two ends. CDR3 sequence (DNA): TGTGCCAGCTCGCCAACCCGGGCAGGGGCCAACTACGAGCAGTACTTC. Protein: CASSPTRAGANYEQYF.

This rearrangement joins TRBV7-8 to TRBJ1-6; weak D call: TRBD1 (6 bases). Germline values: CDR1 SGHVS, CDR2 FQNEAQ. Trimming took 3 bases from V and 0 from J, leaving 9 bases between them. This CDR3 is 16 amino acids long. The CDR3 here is CASSFRGSSYNSPLHF. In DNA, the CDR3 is TGTGCCAGCAGCTTTAGGGGGAGCTCCTATAATTCACCCCTCCACTTT.

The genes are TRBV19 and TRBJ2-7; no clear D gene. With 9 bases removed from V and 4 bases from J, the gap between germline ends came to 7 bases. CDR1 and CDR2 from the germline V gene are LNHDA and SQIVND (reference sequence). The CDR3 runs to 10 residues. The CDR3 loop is CASLLYEQYF. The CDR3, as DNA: TGTGCCAGCCTCCTTTACGAGCAGTACTTC.

CDR3 region: CASSSTGVGYTF. Here the CDR3 DNA reads TGTGCCAGCAGTTCGACAGGGGTAGGCTACACCTTC. The V and J genes are TRBV28 and TRBJ1-2; TRBD1 aligns across 8 bases. The CDR3 spans 12 residues. V trimming: 4 bases; J trimming: 8 bases; junction bases outside the gene matches: 3. CDR1 and CDR2 from the germline V gene are MDHEN and SYDVKM.

The CDR3 loop reads CASSEFIDNEQFF. For the CDR3, the DNA is TGTGCCAGCAGTGAGTTCATAGACAATGAGCAGTTCTTC. The V gene is TRBV6-1, the J gene TRBJ2-1; D not resolved. This CDR3 region has 13 residues. Trimming stripped 3 bases from V and 5 bases from J, with 8 bases between. Germline loops: CDR1 MNHNS, CDR2 SASEGT.

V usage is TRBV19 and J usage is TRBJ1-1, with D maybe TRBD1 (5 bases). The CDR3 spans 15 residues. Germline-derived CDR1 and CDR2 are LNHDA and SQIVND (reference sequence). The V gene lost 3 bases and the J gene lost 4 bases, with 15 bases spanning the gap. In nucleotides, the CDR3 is TGTGCCAGTAGTATCGCGGGGGGAATGGGCACTGAAGCTTTCTTT. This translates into CASSIAGGMGTEAFF.

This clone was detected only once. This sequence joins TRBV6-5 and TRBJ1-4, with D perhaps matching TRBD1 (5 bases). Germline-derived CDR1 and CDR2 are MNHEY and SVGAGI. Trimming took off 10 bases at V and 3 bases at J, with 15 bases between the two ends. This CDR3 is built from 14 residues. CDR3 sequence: CATDLGGANEKLFF. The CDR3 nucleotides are TGTGCCACAGACTTGGGGGGAGCTAATGAAAAACTGTTTTTT.

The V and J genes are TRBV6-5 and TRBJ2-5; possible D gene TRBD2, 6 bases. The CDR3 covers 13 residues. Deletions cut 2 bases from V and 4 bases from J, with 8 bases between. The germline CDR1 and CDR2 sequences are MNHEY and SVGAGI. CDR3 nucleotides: TGTGCCAGCAGTTACACCGGGAGAGAGACCCAGTACTTC. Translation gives CASSYTGRETQYF.

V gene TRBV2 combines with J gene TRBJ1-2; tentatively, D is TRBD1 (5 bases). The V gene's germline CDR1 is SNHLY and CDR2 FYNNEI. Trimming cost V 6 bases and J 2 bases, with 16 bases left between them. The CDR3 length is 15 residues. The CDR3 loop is CASRDDRNVNYGYTF. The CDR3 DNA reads TGTGCCAGCAGGGACGACAGAAACGTCAACTATGGCTACACCTTC.

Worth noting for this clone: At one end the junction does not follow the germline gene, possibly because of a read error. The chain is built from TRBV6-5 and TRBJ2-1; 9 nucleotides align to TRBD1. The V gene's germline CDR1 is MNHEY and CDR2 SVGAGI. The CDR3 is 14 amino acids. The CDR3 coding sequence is TGTGCCAGCAGACGCGGGACAGGGTACAGTGAGCAGTTCTTC. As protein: CASRRGTGYSEQFF.

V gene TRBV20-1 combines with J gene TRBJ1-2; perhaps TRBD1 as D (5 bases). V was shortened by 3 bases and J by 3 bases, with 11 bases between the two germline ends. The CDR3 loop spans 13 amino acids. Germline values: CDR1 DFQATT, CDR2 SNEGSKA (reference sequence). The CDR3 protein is CSASETAYYGYTF. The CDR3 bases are TGCAGTGCTAGTGAGACAGCTTACTATGGCTACACCTTC.

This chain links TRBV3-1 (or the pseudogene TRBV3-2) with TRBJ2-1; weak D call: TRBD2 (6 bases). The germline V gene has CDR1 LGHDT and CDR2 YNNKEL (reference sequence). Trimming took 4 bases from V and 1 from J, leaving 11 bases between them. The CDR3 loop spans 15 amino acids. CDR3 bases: TGTGCCAGCAGCCCCCCTCTAGCGTCCTACAATGAGCAGTTCTTC. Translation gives CASSPPLASYNEQFF.

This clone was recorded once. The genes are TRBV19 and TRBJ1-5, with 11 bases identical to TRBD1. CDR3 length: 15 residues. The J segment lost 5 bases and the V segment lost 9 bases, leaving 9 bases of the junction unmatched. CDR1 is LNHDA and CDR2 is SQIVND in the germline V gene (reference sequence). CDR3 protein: CASGTGGAYYQPQHF. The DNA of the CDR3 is TGTGCCAGCGGGACAGGGGGAGCCTATTATCAGCCCCAGCATTTT.

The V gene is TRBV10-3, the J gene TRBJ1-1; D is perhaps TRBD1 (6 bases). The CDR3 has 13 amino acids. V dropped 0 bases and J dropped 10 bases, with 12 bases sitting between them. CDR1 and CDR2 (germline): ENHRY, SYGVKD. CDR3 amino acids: CAISESGAGAAFF. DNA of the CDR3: TGTGCCATCAGTGAGTCAGGGGCAGGGGCAGCTTTCTTT.

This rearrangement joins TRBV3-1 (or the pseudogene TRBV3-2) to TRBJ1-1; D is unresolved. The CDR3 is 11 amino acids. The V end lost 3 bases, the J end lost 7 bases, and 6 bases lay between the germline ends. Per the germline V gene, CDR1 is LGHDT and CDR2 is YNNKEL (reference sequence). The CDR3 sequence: CASSQAGEAFF. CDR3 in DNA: TGTGCCAGCAGCCAGGCGGGTGAAGCTTTCTTT.

The CDR3, as DNA: TGTGCCAGTAAGCGCCTGGACAGGGGATCTAATCAGCCCCAGCATTTT. This codes for CASKRLDRGSNQPQHF. This chain links TRBV19 with TRBJ1-5; 9 bases align to TRBD1. V dropped 7 bases and J dropped 4; count of bases not matched to a gene: 11. The CDR3 covers 16 residues. The germline V gene encodes CDR1 LNHDA and CDR2 SQIVND (reference sequence).